These T cell receptor beta chains were read from a single sample in a study of blood T cells in healthy people across ages. MiXCR, applied by TCRdb to the 5' RACE reads, yields one record per CDR3 protein. The sample lists over 750,000 distinct CDR3 sequences, around 25% occurring once. The sample also formed part of further work on T cells of mothers and their children.

Sequencing was done on a sample of blood. These receptors were obtained from a boy younger than 18 in good health. Both conserved end residues are part of each CDR3. A D gene is named only where the DNA matches it firmly. Expanded clones get a size class; other rows say once, few or many, or leave the size out.

v_gene: TRBV6-5
d_gene: .
abundance: .
j_gene: TRBJ1-6
CDR3aa: CASSRVYNSPLHF
CDR3nt: TGTGCCAGCAGCAGGGTCTATAATTCACCCCTCCACTTT

v_gene: TRBV7-2
d_gene: .
abundance: few
j_gene: TRBJ1-2
CDR3aa: CASSFYRDARGYTF
CDR3nt: TGTGCCAGCAGCTTCTACAGGGATGCTAGAGGCTACACCTTC

v_gene: TRBV28
d_gene: .
abundance: few
j_gene: TRBJ2-7
CDR3aa: CASSSPQEQYF
CDR3nt: TGTGCCAGCAGTTCCCCCCAGGAGCAGTACTTC

v_gene: TRBV28
d_gene: TRBD2
abundance: few
j_gene: TRBJ2-7
CDR3aa: CASSPGTSGFYEQYF
CDR3nt: TGTGCCAGCAGTCCCGGGACTAGCGGTTTCTACGAGCAGTACTTC

v_gene: TRBV12-3/TRBV12-4
d_gene: .
abundance: .
j_gene: TRBJ1-1
CDR3aa: CASSPWGEPQNTEAFF
CDR3nt: TGTGCCAGCAGTCCCTGGGGGGAGCCCCAGAACACTGAAGCTTTCTTT

v_gene: TRBV5-1
d_gene: .
abundance: .
j_gene: TRBJ2-5
CDR3aa: CASSWKGDGETQYF
CDR3nt: TGCGCCAGCAGTTGGAAGGGAGACGGGGAGACCCAGTACTTC

v_gene: TRBV6-4
d_gene: TRBD1
abundance: once
j_gene: TRBJ1-6
CDR3aa: CASSQTGLSSPLHF
CDR3nt: TGTGCCAGCAGCCAGACAGGGCTCAGTTCACCCCTCCACTTT

v_gene: TRBV12-3/TRBV12-4
d_gene: .
abundance: few
j_gene: TRBJ2-6
CDR3aa: CASSFLKLSGANVLTF
CDR3nt: TGTGCCAGCAGTTTCCTGAAACTCTCTGGGGCCAACGTCCTGACTTTC

v_gene: TRBV12-3/TRBV12-4
d_gene: .
abundance: .
j_gene: TRBJ2-5
CDR3aa: CASSRTTWETQYF
CDR3nt: TGTGCCAGCAGCCGGACTACCTGGGAGACCCAGTACTTC

v_gene: TRBV7-2
d_gene: TRBD2
abundance: .
j_gene: TRBJ2-7
CDR3aa: CASSMGLAGGPLEQYF
CDR3nt: TGTGCCAGCAGCATGGGACTAGCGGGGGGCCCTCTCGAGCAGTACTTC

v_gene: TRBV6-2/TRBV6-3
d_gene: TRBD2
abundance: few
j_gene: TRBJ2-7
CDR3aa: CASSSGLAVEQYF
CDR3nt: TGTGCCAGCAGCTCGGGACTAGCGGTCGAGCAGTACTTC